This T cell receptor (beta chain) was observed in a study of spatial heterogeneity in lung cancer. The time point: sample taken at primary tumor resection. Whole RNA, isolated from tumor, nontumor lung or frozen PBMC, was sequenced without prior sorting. A unique molecular identifier was attached to every TCR cDNA molecule. TCRdb ran MiXCR on the 5' RACE reads and lists one entry per CDR3 protein. In the table there are tens of thousands of distinct CDR3 sequences, 15% to 25% of which are singletons. This receptor was obtained from a male donor with early-stage non-small cell lung cancer. The sequencing here drew on PBMCs, taken at surgery.

The CDR3 DNA is TGTGCCAGCAGCTCACCGGGCGGGGAGCTGTTTTTT. Its protein is CASSSPGGELFF. The chain links TRBV11-3 to TRBJ2-2; D remains ambiguous. Trimming cost V 4 bases and J 7 bases, with 7 bases left between them. The CDR3 loop spans 12 amino acids. CDR1 and CDR2 (germline): SGHNT, YENEEA.